This TCR beta chain is from a study of T cell responses to AZD1222 COVID-19 vaccine. Study findings and constraints: Clonal diversity may have been underestimated in mostly white British donors. The repertoires were collected only after the peak T cell response.

The study pooled second doses at about 4 or about 12 weeks. With regard to this clone: As yet, its antigen is unknown.

Germline V CDR1 and CDR2: SEHNR, FQNEAQ (reference sequence). The V segment lost 1 base and the J segment 2 bases; nucleotides outside the gene matches: 3. This CDR3 is 15 amino acids long. Sequenced by immunoSEQ multiplex PCR; TCRdb stores in-frame clones only, minus some. The repertoire has some 130,000 clones, approximately 92% of them found once; the top ten carry approximately 7%. This TCR derives from an adult who received the AZD1222 COVID-19 vaccine. This rearrangement joins TRBV7-9 to TRBJ2-3; TRBD2 agrees at 7 bases. Here the sequenced sample was peripheral blood, taken 28 days after the second AZD1222 dose. The CDR3 region has the DNA TGTGCCAGCAGCTTAGTGGGGGGGATCACAGATACGCAGTATTTT. This encodes CASSLVGGITDTQYF.